The clone carrying this T cell receptor beta chain was seen at least ten times. What it recognizes is unknown. The CDR3 is 15 residues long. Germline V lookup: CDR1 SGHTA, CDR2 FQGNSA. Trimming stripped 2 bases from V and 0 bases from J, with 8 bases between. Investigators isolated RNA and reverse transcribed it into cDNA to act as the sequencing template. Profiling relied on immunoSEQ multiplex PCR, and the TCRdb table lists in-frame clones only, not all of them. The top ten hold roughly 3.3% of the sample, which has 190,000 or so clones, 60% to 70% seen once. This sample is drawn from a study of CD8+ T cells in alopecia areata. Study findings and constraints: Scalp sequencing also captures normal skin's resident alphabeta T cells.

Stated treatment: oral pan-JAK inhibitor, 5-10 mg twice daily. V usage is TRBV7-2 and J usage is TRBJ2-1, with D uncertain. The sequence was collected from a human donor with alopecia areata. The material was CD4+ T cells sorted from blood, obtained at week 4, from a patient treated with tofacitinib. The CDR3 sequence: CASSLSSFSYNEQFF. CDR3 nucleotide sequence: TGTGCCAGCAGCTTATCCAGTTTCTCCTACAATGAGCAGTTCTTC.